This T cell receptor (beta chain) was sequenced during a study of beta chain features in type 1 diabetes. Expressed TCRB transcripts got sequenced, as all isolated RNA was reverse transcribed. The repertoire was sequenced with immunoSEQ multiplex PCR; TCRdb's copy has only in-frame clones and lacks some. The data hold approximately 150,000 clones, with about 10% observed a single time. Note on this clone: Its matching antigen is unknown.

The study, taken as a whole, reports: The study found that naive, central memory and Treg TCRB repertoires appeared more similar in patients than in healthy donors. Possibly, sequencing cDNA over-represented cells that had high TCR expression levels.

Sequencing input: naive CD4+ T cells from blood. The origin of this receptor is a young man in good health.

The CDR3 coding sequence is TGTGCCTCCTCCCCTGGCGGGGGGCACAATGAGCAGTTCTTC. Its translation: CASSPGGGHNEQFF. The chain is built from TRBV7-2 and TRBJ2-1; the match to TRBD2 covers 8 bases. Germline assignment: CDR1 SGHTA and CDR2 FQGNSA. Trimming at V came to 11 bases and at J to 5 bases, leaving 11 bases not matched to a gene. This CDR3 region has 14 residues.